One sample yielded the 14 T cell receptor beta chains listed below, sequenced in a study of blood T cell repertoires in COVID-19. TCRdb's copy holds only in-frame clones and misses some; the assay was immunoSEQ multiplex PCR. The sample lists about 200,000 clones, around 76% occurring once. Sequenced input: PBMCs or T cells enriched from blood (not recorded which). Every receptor here comes from a woman between 50 and 59 years old with acute COVID-19.

This clone occurred a few times. The rearrangement links TRBV5-1 to TRBJ2-2; the D gene is possibly TRBD2 (6 bases). V lost 0 bases and J lost 5, with 8 bases in between. The CDR3 spans 14 residues. Per the germline V gene, CDR1 is SGHRS and CDR2 is YFSETQ. CDR3 bases: TGCGCCAGCAGCTTGGGAGGAGGGACCGGGGAGCTGTTTTTT. It is translated as CASSLGGGTGELFF.

The J gene is TRBJ1-2, the V gene TRBV5-6, with D perhaps TRBD1 (6 bases). Germline V gene sequence: CDR1 SGHDT, CDR2 YYEEEE. The CDR3 extends over 13 amino acids. With 3 bases removed from V and 4 bases from J, the gap between germline ends came to 10 bases. The CDR3 spells CASSSGDSYGYTF. The DNA of the CDR3 is TGTGCCAGCAGCTCAGGGGATTCCTATGGCTACACCTTC.

The chain couples TRBV7-6 to TRBJ2-5; 9 nucleotides align to TRBD2. The CDR3 runs 16 residues. Trimming at V came to 5 bases and at J to 5 bases, leaving 12 bases not matched to a gene. Looked up from germline, CDR1 is SGHVS and CDR2 is FNYEAQ. The CDR3 DNA follows: TGTGCCAGCAGCCATAGGGGGCGGGGGGGCACCGAGACCCAGTACTTC. This encodes CASSHRGRGGTETQYF.

The chain links TRBV7-9 to TRBJ1-1; D is perhaps TRBD1 (5 bases). V was trimmed by 5 bases and J by 12 bases, leaving 22 bases between them. CDR1 is SEHNR and CDR2 is FQNEAQ in the germline V gene (reference sequence). The length of the CDR3 is 14 residues. The CDR3 region is CASSPTGGVVTTFF. CDR3 DNA sequence: TGTGCCAGCAGCCCTACCGGGGGGGTTGTCACAACTTTCTTT.

V and J are TRBV5-1 and TRBJ1-4; 7 bases align to TRBD1. V lost 2 bases to trimming and J lost 5 bases; unmatched junction nucleotides: 9. The CDR3 is 16 amino acids. Germline loops: CDR1 SGHRS, CDR2 YFSETQ. As DNA, the CDR3 is TGCGCCAGCAGCTTTAGCTCCGGGACAGCAAATGAAAAACTGTTTTTT. Its protein is CASSFSSGTANEKLFF.

The chain has TRBV14 and TRBJ1-5, with D tentatively TRBD1 (5 bases). The germline gives CDR1 SGHDN, CDR2 FVKESK. This CDR3 region has 13 residues. V lost 3 bases to trimming and J lost 4 bases, with 7 bases between them. CDR3 sequence reads: CASSHAGNQPQHF. CDR3 DNA: TGTGCCAGCAGCCATGCAGGGAATCAGCCCCAGCATTTT.

The chain has TRBV11-2 and TRBJ1-6; TRBD1 aligns across 9 bases. Germline V gives CDR1 SGHAT, CDR2 FQNNGV. The CDR3 is 15 residues long. Trimming took 2 bases from V and 9 from J; bases not matched to a gene: 5. The CDR3 DNA follows: TGTGCCAGCAGCTTAAAACAGGGGGCTATTTCACCCCTCCACTTT. It encodes CASSLKQGAISPLHF.

This clone came up a few times. V usage is TRBV13 and J usage is TRBJ1-4, with D maybe TRBD1 (6 bases). V lost 5 bases, J lost 5 bases, and 15 bases lay in between. The germline V gene encodes CDR1 PRHDT and CDR2 FYEKMQ (reference sequence). This CDR3 is built from 15 residues. The DNA for the CDR3 is TGTGCCAGCAGCAGTAGACAGGACCTCAATGAAAAACTGTTTTTT. It is translated as CASSSRQDLNEKLFF. The whole variable domain, filled in from reference TRBV13 and TRBJ1-4, reads AAGVIQSPRHLIKEKRETATLKCYPIPRHDTVYWYQQGPGQDPQFLISFYEKMQSDKGSIPDRFSAQQFSDYHSELNMSSLELGDSALYFCASSSRQDLNEKLFFGSGTQLSVL.

This sequence joins TRBV6-5 and TRBJ1-2, with unresolved D. Germline V CDR1 and CDR2: MNHEY, SVGAGI. V was clipped by 0 bases and J by 9 bases, with 11 bases between them. The CDR3 is 13 amino acids. The CDR3 region has the DNA TGTGCCAGCAGTTACTCTTACGTGAGGAGCTACACCTTC. Encoded protein: CASSYSYVRSYTF.

This clone has only one observation. The chain links TRBV2 to TRBJ2-2; 10 bases are a match to TRBD1. V shed 6 bases, J shed 8 bases, and the junction held 6 bases outside the gene matches. The CDR3 runs 14 residues. CDR1 and CDR2 from the germline V gene are SNHLY and FYNNEI. The CDR3 loop reads CASRQDRGTGELFF. In nucleotides, the CDR3 is TGTGCCAGCAGGCAGGACAGGGGGACAGGGGAGCTGTTTTTT.

The rearrangement uses TRBV7-6 and TRBJ1-4; no definite D call. V was cut by 5 bases and J by 0 bases, with 16 bases left in between. The CDR3 totals 17 residues. Germline-derived CDR1 and CDR2 are SGHVS and FNYEAQ. DNA for the CDR3: TGTGCCAGCAGCACGGAGTGGCCGGGAGCAACTAATGAAAAACTGTTTTTT. Translating gives CASSTEWPGATNEKLFF.

As DNA, the CDR3 is TGTGCCAGCAGTTTAGGCAGGGGGCACAATCAGCCCCAGCATTTT. Encoded protein: CASSLGRGHNQPQHF. The rearrangement joins TRBV27 to TRBJ1-5; 8 bases map to TRBD1. Germline values: CDR1 MNHEY, CDR2 SMNVEV (reference sequence). The J segment lost 3 bases and the V segment lost 2 bases, leaving 3 bases of the junction unmatched. The CDR3 is 15 amino acids.

The chain has TRBV4-2 and TRBJ1-2; D possibly corresponds to TRBD1 (5 bases). V was trimmed by 1 base and J by 6 bases, leaving 15 bases between them. The CDR3 runs 15 residues. Germline values: CDR1 LGHNA, CDR2 YNFKEQ. The CDR3 DNA is TGTGCCAGCAGCCAAGCTGACGGGGGGAAGAATGGCTACACCTTC. This translates into CASSQADGGKNGYTF.

This chain joins TRBV4-2 and TRBJ2-6, with TRBD2 matching 9 bases. Germline CDR1 is LGHNA and CDR2 is YNFKEQ. J lost 3 bases, V lost 1 base, and 10 bases had no gene match. This CDR3 spans 19 amino acids. The CDR3, as DNA: TGTGCCAGCAGCCAAGCCTTTGGCGGGGGGGCCGGTGGGGCCAACGTCCTGACTTTC. This codes for CASSQAFGGGAGGANVLTF.